Each of the 27 T cell receptor beta chains below was sequenced from the same sample in a study of blood T cells in healthy people across ages. With a J-beta primer mix and a sample-barcoded 5' primer, a second PCR ran roughly 6 to 11 cycles. TCRdb fed the 5' RACE reads into MiXCR, producing one record per CDR3 protein. The top ten clones hold 6.5% to 8.5% of a sample with around 1.5 million distinct CDR3 sequences, roughly 59% of them seen once. What was sequenced was blood. The receptors shown here come from a man aged 18 to 29 in good health.

A few counts support this clonotype. The chain recombines TRBV6-5 with TRBJ2-7; 8 bases align to TRBD1. This CDR3 has 15 amino acids. The junction had 9 bases not matched to a gene; V was cut back by 6 bases and J by 2 bases. The germline gives CDR1 MNHEY, CDR2 SVGAGI. CDR3 nucleotides: TGTGCCAGCAGCCGACGAACACAGGGGGCCTACGAGCAGTACTTC. This gives the protein CASSRRTQGAYEQYF.

The chain joins TRBV29-1 to TRBJ1-5; D gene ambiguous. Germline assignment: CDR1 SQVTM and CDR2 ANQGSEA. Between the trimmed V and J ends, which lost 4 bases and 6 bases, there was a span of 16 bases. This CDR3 contains 14 residues. This CDR3 reads CSVVDMGSGQPQHF. In nucleotides, the CDR3 is TGCAGCGTTGTCGACATGGGGTCGGGTCAGCCCCAGCATTTT.

This chain joins TRBV20-1 and TRBJ2-3; 14 bases fit TRBD2. V lost 6 bases, J lost 3 bases, and 11 bases stayed unmatched. This CDR3 comprises 17 residues. Germline CDR1 and CDR2: DFQATT and SNEGSKA (reference sequence). DNA of the CDR3: TGCAGTGCGCCCAGACTAGCGGGGGGGCCGGGTACAGATACGCAGTATTTT. Its translation: CSAPRLAGGPGTDTQYF.

The V gene is TRBV11-2, the J gene TRBJ2-5, with TRBD1 matching 8 bases. There are 14 residues in the CDR3. Germline CDR1 SGHAT, CDR2 FQNNGV. J gave up 11 bases and V 1 base, and 9 bases lay outside the gene matches. The CDR3 is CASSLAAGGREQYF. The CDR3 DNA reads as TGTGCCAGCAGCTTAGCGGCAGGGGGCAGGGAGCAGTACTTC.

A few counts support this clonotype. The gene calls are TRBV6-5 and TRBJ1-2, with 7 positions matching TRBD1. Germline CDR1 and CDR2: MNHEY and SVGAGI. J gave up 4 bases and V 2 bases, and 7 bases lay outside the gene matches. CDR3 length: 15 residues. CDR3 protein: CASSYGTGQVYGYTF. DNA for the CDR3: TGTGCCAGCAGTTACGGGACTGGACAGGTCTATGGCTACACCTTC.

This sequence joins TRBV20-1 and TRBJ1-6, with D possibly TRBD1 on 5 matching bases. Germline CDR1 DFQATT, CDR2 SNEGSKA (reference sequence). The length of the CDR3 is 14 residues. V lost 0 bases to trimming and J lost 13 bases, with 16 bases between them. The CDR3 sequence: CSARDRRFWGPLHF. The CDR3 nucleotides are TGCAGTGCTAGAGATCGCCGATTTTGGGGGCCCCTCCACTTT.

This chain links TRBV28 with TRBJ1-1; possibly TRBD1 for D (6 bases). Germline assignment: CDR1 MDHEN and CDR2 SYDVKM. The CDR3 extends over 14 amino acids. V was cut by 6 bases and J by 1 base, with 12 bases left in between. CDR3 in DNA: TGTGCCAGCAGCACTAAGACAGGGAACACTGAAGCTTTCTTT. It encodes CASSTKTGNTEAFF.

The chain combines TRBV3-1 with TRBJ1-2, with D tentatively TRBD1 (5 bases). Trimming shortened V by 0 bases and J by 7 bases, and 12 bases separated the two germline ends. CDR1 is LGHDT, CDR2 YNNKEL, per germline (reference sequence). The CDR3 totals 14 residues. The DNA of the CDR3 is TGTGCCAGCAGCCAAGATTTACAGGACCGTGGCTACACCTTC. This sequence encodes CASSQDLQDRGYTF.

This chain links TRBV5-1 with TRBJ2-1; 7 nucleotides agree with TRBD1. The V gene end was trimmed by 1 base and the J gene end by 3 bases; junction bases not matched to a gene: 10. This CDR3 is 17 amino acids long. Germline CDR1 is SGHRS and CDR2 is YFSETQ. DNA for the CDR3: TGCGCCAGCAGCTTGCCCCCTGGGACAGATTTCTACAATGAGCAGTTCTTC. It codes for CASSLPPGTDFYNEQFF.

Only a few counts were recorded for this clonotype. The CDR3 DNA sequence: TGCGCCAGCAGTGAAGACTTAGCCAAAAACATTCAGTACTTC. Translation gives CASSEDLAKNIQYF. The chain uses TRBV10-1 and TRBJ2-4, with unresolved D. CDR3 length equals 14 residues. V was pared by 3 bases and J by 0 bases, with 6 bases between. CDR1 is WNHNN, CDR2 SYGVQD, per germline (reference sequence).

V and J are TRBV25-1 and TRBJ2-7, with TRBD1 matching 9 bases. J was trimmed by 0 bases and V by 6 bases; bases with no gene match: 3. CDR3 size: 14 residues. Germline CDR1 and CDR2: MGHDK and SYGVNS. The CDR3: CASRGTGNSYEQYF. In DNA form, the CDR3 reads TGTGCCAGCAGGGGGACAGGGAACTCCTACGAGCAGTACTTC.

The genes are TRBV29-1 and TRBJ1-1; D is ambiguous. Deletions cut 0 bases from V and 2 bases from J, with 10 bases between. The germline CDR1 and CDR2 sequences are SQVTM and ANQGSEA. The CDR3 has 14 residues. The CDR3 loop is CSVEDPTDNTEAFF. The DNA of the CDR3 is TGCAGCGTTGAAGATCCGACGGACAACACTGAAGCTTTCTTT.

This clonotype showed up just a few times. The chain couples TRBV4-1 to TRBJ2-1; a weak D match, TRBD2 (5 bases). V dropped 0 bases and J dropped 6 bases, with 12 bases sitting between them. Germline CDR1 reads MGHRA; CDR2 reads YSYEKL. There are 15 residues in the CDR3. The DNA for the CDR3 is TGCGCCAGCAGCCAAGATTACGGAGGTCTCAATGAGCAGTTCTTC. Its translation is CASSQDYGGLNEQFF.

This chain uses TRBV29-1 with TRBJ2-3; D not certain. The V end was cut by 3 bases, the J end by 4 bases, with 20 bases between. Germline V gene sequence: CDR1 SQVTM, CDR2 ANQGSEA. The CDR3 has 16 amino acids. CDR3 bases: TGCAGCGTTGAGGCGGACGCAGTTACCGCGGCAGATACGCAGTATTTT. Translating gives CSVEADAVTAADTQYF.

This clonotype occurred a few times. The V and J genes are TRBV10-2 and TRBJ1-5; TRBD1 agrees at 11 bases. Germline assignment: CDR1 WSHSY and CDR2 SAAADI. This CDR3 is built from 17 residues. J gave up 3 bases and V 0 bases, and 4 bases lay outside the gene matches. CDR3 nucleotide sequence: TGCGCCAGCAGTGAGTCCCCCGGACAGGGGGCCAATCAGCCCCAGCATTTT. Amino acid sequence: CASSESPGQGANQPQHF.

V gene TRBV29-1 combines with J gene TRBJ2-3, with D perhaps TRBD2 (5 bases). Germline values: CDR1 SQVTM, CDR2 ANQGSEA. V was trimmed by 4 bases and J by 0 bases, leaving 14 bases between them. The CDR3 length is 15 residues. The CDR3 here is CSVGEAGGSTDTQYF. For the CDR3, the DNA is TGCAGCGTTGGTGAGGCGGGCGGAAGCACAGATACGCAGTATTTT.

V gene TRBV5-1 combines with J gene TRBJ2-7; 9 bases agree with TRBD1. The CDR3 has 14 amino acids. Germline-derived CDR1 and CDR2 are SGHRS and YFSETQ. The ends lost 6 bases at V and 1 base at J; junction bases unmatched: 5. The CDR3 nucleotides are TGCGCCAGCACAGAGACAGGGGGGTCCTACGAGCAGTACTTC. Amino acid sequence: CASTETGGSYEQYF.

V and J are TRBV5-1 and TRBJ2-1; a possible D gene is TRBD2 (5 bases). This CDR3 comprises 16 residues. Between the trimmed V and J ends, which lost 1 base and 6 bases, there was a span of 17 bases. Germline CDR1 reads SGHRS; CDR2 reads YFSETQ. CDR3 in amino acids: CASSLPWEQKPNEQFF. Written as DNA, the CDR3 is TGCGCCAGCAGCTTGCCATGGGAGCAAAAGCCCAATGAGCAGTTCTTC.

The V call is TRBV12-3 or TRBV12-4, the J call TRBJ1-5; perhaps TRBD1 as D (6 bases). The CDR3 spans 15 residues. Trimming pared 5 bases from V and 5 bases from J, leaving 16 bases between. The CDR3 DNA reads as TGTGCCAGCAGTCCAACACAGGGTTGGGATCAGCCCCAGCATTTT. Protein sequence: CASSPTQGWDQPQHF.

The rearrangement joins TRBV5-1 to TRBJ1-2, with 9 positions matching TRBD1. The CDR3 contains 13 residues. With V trimmed by 0 bases and J by 8 bases, 2 bases remained unmatched. The V gene's germline CDR1 is SGHRS and CDR2 YFSETQ. The CDR3 is CASSLGDREGYTF. The CDR3, as DNA: TGCGCCAGCAGCTTGGGGGACAGGGAAGGCTACACCTTC.

V and J are TRBV13 and TRBJ2-1; weak D call: TRBD1 (5 bases). The V end lost 5 bases, the J end lost 5 bases, and 16 bases lay between the germline ends. From germline, CDR1 is PRHDT and CDR2 FYEKMQ (reference sequence). This CDR3 spans 15 amino acids. The CDR3 sequence: CASSGAATANNEQFF. The CDR3 DNA sequence: TGTGCCAGCAGCGGGGCCGCGACAGCCAACAATGAGCAGTTCTTC. The whole variable domain, filled in from reference TRBV13 and TRBJ2-1, reads AAGVIQSPRHLIKEKRETATLKCYPIPRHDTVYWYQQGPGQDPQFLISFYEKMQSDKGSIPDRFSAQQFSDYHSELNMSSLELGDSALYFCASSGAATANNEQFFGPGTRLTVL.

This chain joins TRBV10-2 and TRBJ2-7; 15 positions agree with TRBD2. This CDR3 has 16 amino acids. V lost 1 base to trimming and J lost 4 bases; unmatched junction nucleotides: 2. Germline V gene lookup returns CDR1 WSHSY and CDR2 SAAADI. For the CDR3, the DNA is TGCGCCAGCAGTGAGTTCGGGACTAGCGGGAGGTACGAGCAGTACTTC. Its translation: CASSEFGTSGRYEQYF.

The table lists this clonotype with a few counts. The genes are TRBV5-8 and TRBJ1-1; D gene unclear. Trimming shortened V by 7 bases and J by 5 bases, and 15 bases separated the two germline ends. Germline CDR1 reads SGHTS; CDR2 reads YDEGEE. The CDR3 length is 13 residues. The CDR3 protein is CASSLPGSTEAFF. CDR3 in DNA: TGTGCCAGCTCTTTGCCAGGATCGACTGAAGCTTTCTTT.

The CDR3 reads CASRPTTTQETQYF. The CDR3 nucleotides read TGTGCCAGCAGACCCACAACTACTCAAGAGACCCAGTACTTC. The chain recombines TRBV27 with TRBJ2-5; D remains ambiguous. Germline V gene lookup returns CDR1 MNHEY and CDR2 SMNVEV (reference sequence). CDR3 length: 14 amino acids. V lost 6 bases and J 2 bases, leaving 13 bases between the germline ends.

This clonotype has a single count. This chain links TRBV25-1 with TRBJ1-1; 8 nucleotides match TRBD1. The germline CDR1 and CDR2 sequences are MGHDK and SYGVNS. With V trimmed by 1 base and J by 10 bases, 5 bases remained unmatched. The CDR3 has 13 amino acids. CDR3 DNA sequence: TGTGCCAGCAGTGAATTTCAGGGGGCGGCAGCTTTCTTT. This sequence encodes CASSEFQGAAAFF.

The rearrangement joins TRBV5-1 to TRBJ2-7; TRBD2 matches 10 bases. The J call may be mistaken, given a closer DNA end match to TRBJ2-4. Per germline, CDR1 SGHRS and CDR2 YFSETQ. The CDR3 runs to 16 residues. CDR3 in amino acids: CASSLGPLAGENIQYF. The CDR3 region has the DNA TGCGCCAGCAGCTTGGGGCCCCTAGCGGGAGAAAACATTCAGTACTTC.

The rearrangement joins TRBV7-9 to TRBJ2-5, with TRBD2 matching over 9 bases. Germline loops: CDR1 SEHNR, CDR2 FQNEAQ (reference sequence). V gave up 6 bases and J gave up 3 bases; unmatched junction bases: 5. The length of the CDR3 is 14 residues. CDR3 DNA: TGTGCCAGCAGTTCTCCTAGCGGGGAAGAGACCCAGTACTTC. Its protein product is CASSSPSGEETQYF.